A selection of T cell receptor beta chains follows, all from one sample in a study of vaccination and CD4 T cells after COVID-19. Via MiXCR, TCRdb re-called the PCR reads, giving one row per CDR3 protein. The data show around 15,000 distinct CDR3 sequences, with about 39% seen just once and roughly 5.3% held by the top ten. These receptors' targets are unknown. The sequencing here drew on CD4+ T cells from blood, cultured in vitro, taken before SARS-CoV-2 vaccination. The origin of the receptors is a human donor who had recovered from COVID-19. Each CDR3 is given with its conserved first and last residue. Fields, in order: D gene, J gene, V gene, clone size, CDR3 protein, CDR3 DNA. A D gene is named only where the DNA matches it firmly. Clone size is not always given. Where it is, it says once, few, many or a class for expanded clones.

NA	TRBJ1-1	TRBV20-1	NA	CSATIDQQGGTEAFF	TGCAGTGCTACTATAGATCAACAGGGTGGCACTGAAGCTTTCTTT
TRBD2	TRBJ2-4	TRBV28	NA	CASRGWETSGRQNIQYF	TGTGCCAGCAGGGGTTGGGAGACTAGCGGGAGGCAAAACATTCAGTACTTC
NA	TRBJ1-5	TRBV6-2/TRBV6-3	few	CASSPDSSNQPQHF	TGTGCCAGCAGTCCTGACAGCAGCAATCAGCCCCAGCATTTT
NA	TRBJ1-3	TRBV7-2	NA	CASSLDRSGNTIYF	TGTGCCAGCAGCTTAGACCGCTCTGGAAACACCATATATTTT
NA	TRBJ2-3	TRBV12-5	NA	CASGFTDTQYF	TGTGCTAGTGGTTTCACAGATACGCAGTATTTT
TRBD1	TRBJ2-5	TRBV7-2	medium-sized	CASGTGGETQYF	TGTGCCAGCGGTACAGGGGGCGAGACCCAGTACTTC
NA	TRBJ2-7	TRBV12-3/TRBV12-4	NA	CASSLTAWGVQYF	TGTGCCAGCAGTTTAACGGCGTGGGGAGTGCAGTACTTC
NA	TRBJ2-1	TRBV7-3	NA	CASSRIDNEQFF	TGTGCCAGCAGCCGAATTGACAATGAGCAGTTCTTC
TRBD1	TRBJ2-4	TRBV20-1	NA	CSASGQERNIQYF	TGCAGTGCATCGGGACAGGAGAGAAACATTCAGTACTTC
NA	TRBJ1-5	TRBV28	few	CASYKSRGGNQPQHF	TGTGCCAGCTATAAAAGTCGCGGGGGCAATCAGCCCCAGCATTTT
NA	TRBJ1-2	TRBV19	NA	CASSRGGFRTF	TGTGCCAGTAGTCGCGGGGGATTTCGCACCTTC
NA	TRBJ1-1	TRBV5-1	few	CASSWGAVNTEAFF	TGCGCCAGCAGCTGGGGGGCCGTGAACACTGAAGCTTTCTTT
TRBD1	TRBJ1-6	TRBV27	few	CASSFLDRGQSPLHF	TGTGCCAGCAGTTTCTTAGACAGGGGGCAATCACCCCTCCACTTT
NA	TRBJ1-1	TRBV15	few	CATSRDPSPPITEAFF	TGTGCCACCAGCAGAGATCCGAGTCCGCCGATCACTGAAGCTTTCTTT
NA	TRBJ2-2	TRBV19	NA	CASSIVRLNTGELFF	TGTGCCAGTAGTATCGTTCGACTGAACACCGGGGAGCTGTTTTTT
TRBD1	TRBJ1-2	TRBV6-2/TRBV6-3	few	CASRNDREESYTF	TGTGCCAGCAGGAACGACAGGGAAGAGAGCTACACCTTC
NA	TRBJ1-4	TRBV6-1	NA	CASKDSFNEKLFF	TGTGCCAGTAAGGACAGCTTCAATGAAAAACTGTTTTTT
NA	TRBJ1-5	TRBV25-1	NA	CASSEEASNQPQHF	TGTGCCAGCAGTGAAGAAGCTAGCAATCAGCCCCAGCATTTT
NA	TRBJ2-7	TRBV7-2	few	CASSLEAGSYEQYF	TGTGCCAGCAGCTTAGAAGCGGGTTCCTACGAGCAGTACTTC
TRBD1	TRBJ2-7	TRBV7-2	few	CASSSGDRVYEQYF	TGTGCCAGCAGCTCCGGGGACAGGGTCTACGAGCAGTACTTC
NA	TRBJ2-5	TRBV6-1	NA	CASSEALTSQETQYF	TGTGCCAGCAGTGAAGCGTTAACTAGCCAAGAGACCCAGTACTTC
TRBD1	TRBJ1-2	TRBV19	NA	CASSISDRVDYGYTF	TGTGCCAGTAGTATATCGGACAGGGTGGACTATGGCTACACCTTC
NA	TRBJ2-5	TRBV12-3/TRBV12-4	NA	CASSAGVLETQYF	TGTGCCAGCAGTGCAGGGGTTCTGGAGACCCAGTACTTC
NA	TRBJ2-2	TRBV7-3	few	CASSLQGPGTGELFF	TGTGCCAGCAGCCTCCAGGGGCCGGGCACCGGGGAGCTGTTTTTT
TRBD1	TRBJ1-2	TRBV6-5	NA	CASSSGTGFYYGYTF	TGTGCCAGCAGTTCCGGGACAGGGTTTTACTATGGCTACACCTTC
NA	TRBJ1-6	TRBV19	NA	CASSPGGNSPLHF	TGTGCCAGTAGTCCGGGGGGGAATTCACCCCTCCACTTT